This T cell receptor (beta chain) stems from a study of T cells in Graves' hyperthyroidism and ophthalmopathy. Study-level results: A 13 V-J model separated ophthalmopathy from stable hyperthyroidism.

Only a few counts were recorded for this clonotype. The antigen is undetermined. Amplified TCR beta CDR3 regions derived from RNA transcripts. A set of HTBI primers served as the primers for a first-round RT-PCR of the TCR CDR3. MiXCR, run by TCRdb on the multiplex PCR reads, gives a single entry per CDR3 protein. Counted here are about 600,000 distinct CDR3 sequences, about a sixth occurring once; the ten biggest clones make up around 3.5%. V was shortened by 5 bases and J by 4 bases, with 11 bases between the two germline ends. The CDR3 runs to 13 residues. Looked up from germline, CDR1 is ENHRY and CDR2 is SYGVKD.

V is TRBV10-3 and J is TRBJ1-1; D is unresolved. The sequence was obtained from a woman aged 40-49 years with Graves' ophthalmopathy. The specimen was blood. The CDR3 loop reads CAISSPAITEAFF. As DNA, the CDR3 is TGTGCCATCAGTTCCCCGGCGATCACTGAAGCTTTCTTT.